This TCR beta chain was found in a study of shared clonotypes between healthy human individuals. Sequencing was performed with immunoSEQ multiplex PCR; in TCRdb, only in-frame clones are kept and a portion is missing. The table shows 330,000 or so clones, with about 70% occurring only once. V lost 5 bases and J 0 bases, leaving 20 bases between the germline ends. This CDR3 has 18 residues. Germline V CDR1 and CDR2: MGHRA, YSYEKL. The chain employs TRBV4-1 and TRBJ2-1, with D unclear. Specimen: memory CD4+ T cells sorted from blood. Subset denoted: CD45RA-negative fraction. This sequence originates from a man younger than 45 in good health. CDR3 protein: CASSFLPLSFSSYNEQFF. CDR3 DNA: TGCGCCAGCAGCTTCCTTCCCCTCTCCTTTAGCTCCTACAATGAGCAGTTCTTC.